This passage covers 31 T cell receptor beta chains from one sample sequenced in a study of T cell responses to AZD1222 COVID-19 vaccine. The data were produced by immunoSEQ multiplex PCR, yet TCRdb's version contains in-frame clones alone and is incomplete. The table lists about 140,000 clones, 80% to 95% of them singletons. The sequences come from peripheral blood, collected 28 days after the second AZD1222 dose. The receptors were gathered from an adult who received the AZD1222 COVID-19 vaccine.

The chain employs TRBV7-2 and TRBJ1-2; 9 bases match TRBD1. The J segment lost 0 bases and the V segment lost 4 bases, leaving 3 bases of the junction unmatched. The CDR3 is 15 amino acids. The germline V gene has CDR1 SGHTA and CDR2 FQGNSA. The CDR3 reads CASSSQGATNYGYTF. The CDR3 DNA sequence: TGTGCCAGCAGCTCACAGGGGGCTACTAACTATGGCTACACCTTC.

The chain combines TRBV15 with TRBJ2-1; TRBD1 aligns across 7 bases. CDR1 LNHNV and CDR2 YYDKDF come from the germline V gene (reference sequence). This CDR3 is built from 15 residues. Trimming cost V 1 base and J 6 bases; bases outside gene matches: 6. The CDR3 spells CATSRGQGRSNEQFF. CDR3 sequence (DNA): TGTGCCACCAGCAGAGGACAGGGAAGGAGCAATGAGCAGTTCTTC.

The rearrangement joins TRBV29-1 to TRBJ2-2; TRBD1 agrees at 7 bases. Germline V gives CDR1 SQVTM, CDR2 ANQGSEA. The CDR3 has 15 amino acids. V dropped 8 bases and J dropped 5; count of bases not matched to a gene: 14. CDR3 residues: CSFRRQGMGTGELFF. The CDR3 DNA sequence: TGCAGCTTCCGACGACAGGGTATGGGGACCGGGGAGCTGTTTTTT.

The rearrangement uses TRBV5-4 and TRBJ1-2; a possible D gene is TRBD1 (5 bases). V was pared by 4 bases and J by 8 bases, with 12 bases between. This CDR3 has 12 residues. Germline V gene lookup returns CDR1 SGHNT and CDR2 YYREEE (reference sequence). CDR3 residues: CASSGGGGGYTF. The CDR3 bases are TGTGCCAGCAGCGGTGGGGGAGGCGGCTACACCTTC.

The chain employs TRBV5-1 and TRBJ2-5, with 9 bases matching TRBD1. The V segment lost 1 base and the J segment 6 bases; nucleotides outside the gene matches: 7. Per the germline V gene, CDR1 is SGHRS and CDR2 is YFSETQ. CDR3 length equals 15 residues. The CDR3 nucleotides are TGCGCCAGCAGCTTGATAACAGGGGGCATGCAGACCCAGTACTTC. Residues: CASSLITGGMQTQYF. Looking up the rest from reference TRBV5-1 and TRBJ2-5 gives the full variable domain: KAGVTQTPRYLIKTRGQQVTLSCSPISGHRSVSWYQQTPGQGLQFLFEYFSETQRNKGNFPGRFSGRQFSNSRSEMNVSTLELGDSALYLCASSLITGGMQTQYFGPGTRLLVL.

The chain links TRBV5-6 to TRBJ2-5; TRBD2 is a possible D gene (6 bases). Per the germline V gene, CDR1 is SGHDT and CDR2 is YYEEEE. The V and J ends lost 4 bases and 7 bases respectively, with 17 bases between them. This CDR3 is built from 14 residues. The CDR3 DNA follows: TGTGCCAGCAGCATACCCGGGACTTCAGTGACCCAGTACTTC. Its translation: CASSIPGTSVTQYF.

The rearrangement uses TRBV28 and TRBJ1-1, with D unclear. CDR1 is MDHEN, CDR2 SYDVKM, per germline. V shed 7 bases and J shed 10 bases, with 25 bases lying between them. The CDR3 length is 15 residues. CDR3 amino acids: CASTPSVGPILLAFF. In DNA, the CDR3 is TGTGCCAGCACCCCTTCGGTGGGCCCCATCTTGTTAGCTTTCTTT.

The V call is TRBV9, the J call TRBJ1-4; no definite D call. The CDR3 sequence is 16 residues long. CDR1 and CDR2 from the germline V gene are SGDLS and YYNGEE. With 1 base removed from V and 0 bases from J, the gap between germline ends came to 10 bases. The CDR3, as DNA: TGTGCCAGCAGCGTATCGGCCTGGGCAACTAATGAAAAACTGTTTTTT. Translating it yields CASSVSAWATNEKLFF.

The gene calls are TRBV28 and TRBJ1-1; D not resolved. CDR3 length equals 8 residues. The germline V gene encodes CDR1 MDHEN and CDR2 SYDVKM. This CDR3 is CAGTEAFF. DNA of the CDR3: TGTGCGGGCACTGAAGCTTTCTTT.

CDR3 residues: CASRERQAGTEAFF. Here the CDR3 DNA reads TGTGCCAGCAGGGAGAGACAGGCGGGAACTGAAGCTTTCTTT. The chain recombines TRBV6-5 with TRBJ1-1; D is perhaps TRBD1 (6 bases). CDR1 and CDR2 from the germline V gene are MNHEY and SVGAGI. Trimming took 6 bases from V and 5 from J, leaving 16 bases between them. This CDR3 has 14 residues.

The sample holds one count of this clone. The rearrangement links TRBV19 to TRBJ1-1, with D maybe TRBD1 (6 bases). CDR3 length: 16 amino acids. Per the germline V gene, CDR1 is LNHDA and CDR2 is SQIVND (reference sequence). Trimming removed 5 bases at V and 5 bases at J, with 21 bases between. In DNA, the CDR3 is TGTGCCAGTAGTCCTTTAACAGGGACGAGGAGGACTGAAGCTTTCTTT. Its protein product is CASSPLTGTRRTEAFF.

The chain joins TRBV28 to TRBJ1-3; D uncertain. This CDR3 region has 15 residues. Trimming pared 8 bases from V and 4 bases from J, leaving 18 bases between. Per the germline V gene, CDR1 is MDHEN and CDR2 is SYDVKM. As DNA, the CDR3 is TGTGCCAGCGGTATTTTTGGGAGGCCGGGAAACACCATATATTTT. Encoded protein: CASGIFGRPGNTIYF.

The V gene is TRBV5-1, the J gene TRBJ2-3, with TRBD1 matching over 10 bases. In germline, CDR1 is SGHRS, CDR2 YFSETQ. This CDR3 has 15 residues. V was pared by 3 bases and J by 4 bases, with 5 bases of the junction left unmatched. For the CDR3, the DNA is TGCGCCAGCAGCTCAGACAGGGGGCGGGCAGATACGCAGTATTTT. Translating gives CASSSDRGRADTQYF.

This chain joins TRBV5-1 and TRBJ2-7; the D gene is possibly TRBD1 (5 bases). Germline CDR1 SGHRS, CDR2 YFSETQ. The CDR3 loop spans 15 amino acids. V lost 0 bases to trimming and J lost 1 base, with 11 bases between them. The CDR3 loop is CASSLEGIGSYEQYF. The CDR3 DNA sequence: TGCGCCAGCAGCTTGGAGGGGATAGGATCCTACGAGCAGTACTTC.

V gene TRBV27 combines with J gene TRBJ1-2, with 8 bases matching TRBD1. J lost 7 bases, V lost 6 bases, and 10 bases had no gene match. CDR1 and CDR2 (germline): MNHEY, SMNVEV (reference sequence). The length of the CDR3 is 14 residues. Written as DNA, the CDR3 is TGTGCCAGCAGACCCGGGACAGGCCCAGGTGGCTACACCTTC. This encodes CASRPGTGPGGYTF.

The CDR3 loop reads CASSPQLTGGGYTF. CDR3 nucleotide sequence: TGTGCCAGCTCACCACAACTAACAGGGGGCGGCTACACCTTC. The chain links TRBV18 to TRBJ1-2; 9 bases map to TRBD1. CDR1 is KGHSH, CDR2 LQKENI, per germline. V lost 1 base to trimming and J lost 8 bases; unmatched junction nucleotides: 5. The CDR3 loop spans 14 amino acids.

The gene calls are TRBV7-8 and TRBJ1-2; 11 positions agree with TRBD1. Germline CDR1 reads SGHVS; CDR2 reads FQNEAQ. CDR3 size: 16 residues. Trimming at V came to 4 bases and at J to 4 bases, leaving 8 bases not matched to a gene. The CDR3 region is CASSSEGTGGAYGYTF. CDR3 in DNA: TGTGCCAGCAGCTCTGAGGGGACAGGGGGTGCCTATGGCTACACCTTC.

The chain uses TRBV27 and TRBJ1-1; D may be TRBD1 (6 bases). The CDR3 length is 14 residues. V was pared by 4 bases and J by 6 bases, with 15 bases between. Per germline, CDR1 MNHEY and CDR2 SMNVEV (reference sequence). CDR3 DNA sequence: TGTGCCAGCAGTTGGGGGCCGGGAGGGTCTGAAGCTTTCTTT. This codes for CASSWGPGGSEAFF.

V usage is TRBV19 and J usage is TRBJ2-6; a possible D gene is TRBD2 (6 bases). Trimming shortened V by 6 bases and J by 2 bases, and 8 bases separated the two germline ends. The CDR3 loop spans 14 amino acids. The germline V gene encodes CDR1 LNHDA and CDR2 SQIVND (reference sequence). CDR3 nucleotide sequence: TGTGCCAGTAGGTGGGGGGCTGGGGCCAACGTCCTGACTTTC. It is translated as CASRWGAGANVLTF. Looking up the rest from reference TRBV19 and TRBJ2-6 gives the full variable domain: DGGITQSPKYLFRKEGQNVTLSCEQNLNHDAMYWYRQDPGQGLRLIYYSQIVNDFQKGDIAEGYSVSREKKESFPLTVTSAQKNPTAFYLCASRWGAGANVLTFGAGSRLTVL.

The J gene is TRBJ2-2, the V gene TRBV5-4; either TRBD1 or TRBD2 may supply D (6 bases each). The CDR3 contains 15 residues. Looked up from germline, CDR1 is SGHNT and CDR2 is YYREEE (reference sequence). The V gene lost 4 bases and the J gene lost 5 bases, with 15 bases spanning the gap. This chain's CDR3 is CASSAPRGGTGELFF. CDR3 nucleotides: TGTGCCAGCAGCGCCCCCAGGGGAGGAACCGGGGAGCTGTTTTTT.

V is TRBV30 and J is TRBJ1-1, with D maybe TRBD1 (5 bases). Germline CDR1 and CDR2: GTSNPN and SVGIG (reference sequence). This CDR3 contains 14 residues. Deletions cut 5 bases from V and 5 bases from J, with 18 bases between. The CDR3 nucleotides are TGTGCCTGGGACCCGGGGGTAGAAATGACTGAAGCTTTCTTT. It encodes CAWDPGVEMTEAFF.

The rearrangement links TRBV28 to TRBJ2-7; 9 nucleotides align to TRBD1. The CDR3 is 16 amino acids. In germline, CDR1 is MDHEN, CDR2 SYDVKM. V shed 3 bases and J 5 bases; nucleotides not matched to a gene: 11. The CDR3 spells CASSLYFGQGRHEQYF. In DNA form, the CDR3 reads TGTGCCAGCAGTTTGTACTTCGGACAGGGGAGGCACGAGCAGTACTTC.

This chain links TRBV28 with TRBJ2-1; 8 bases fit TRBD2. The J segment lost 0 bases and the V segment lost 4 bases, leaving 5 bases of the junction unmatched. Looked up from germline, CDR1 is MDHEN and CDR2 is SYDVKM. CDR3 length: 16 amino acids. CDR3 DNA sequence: TGTGCCAGCAGTTCCCCGGGGGGGTTCTCCTACAATGAGCAGTTCTTC. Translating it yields CASSSPGGFSYNEQFF.

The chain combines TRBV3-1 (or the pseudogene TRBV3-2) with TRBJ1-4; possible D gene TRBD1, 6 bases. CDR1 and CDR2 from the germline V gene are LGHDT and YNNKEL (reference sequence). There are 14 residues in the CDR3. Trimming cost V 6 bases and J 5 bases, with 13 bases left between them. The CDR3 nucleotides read TGTGCCAGCAGGGCAATACAGGGAAATGAAAAACTGTTTTTT. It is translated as CASRAIQGNEKLFF.

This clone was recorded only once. CDR3 loop: CASSFSFPGYEQYF. In DNA, the CDR3 is TGTGCCAGCAGTTTCTCGTTTCCGGGCTACGAGCAGTACTTC. The rearrangement uses TRBV28 and TRBJ2-7, with unresolved D. The V and J ends lost 3 bases and 3 bases respectively, with 12 bases between them. This CDR3 contains 14 residues. CDR1 MDHEN and CDR2 SYDVKM come from the germline V gene.

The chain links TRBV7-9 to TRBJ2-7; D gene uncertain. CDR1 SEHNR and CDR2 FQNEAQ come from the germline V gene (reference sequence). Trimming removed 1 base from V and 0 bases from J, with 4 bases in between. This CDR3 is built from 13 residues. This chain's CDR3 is CASSLGDSYEQYF. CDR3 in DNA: TGTGCCAGCAGCTTAGGGGACTCCTACGAGCAGTACTTC. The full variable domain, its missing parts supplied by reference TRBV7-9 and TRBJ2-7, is DTGVSQNPRHKITKRGQNVTFRCDPISEHNRLYWYRQTLGQGPEFLTYFQNEAQLEKSRLLSDRFSAERPKGSFSTLEIQRTEQGDSAMYLCASSLGDSYEQYFGPGTRLTVT.

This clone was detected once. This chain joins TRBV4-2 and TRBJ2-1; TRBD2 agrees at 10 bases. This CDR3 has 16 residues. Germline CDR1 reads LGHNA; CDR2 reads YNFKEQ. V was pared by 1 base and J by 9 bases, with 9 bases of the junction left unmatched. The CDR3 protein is CASSQAWGTSEGEQFF. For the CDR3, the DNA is TGTGCCAGCAGCCAAGCGTGGGGGACTAGCGAAGGTGAGCAGTTCTTC.

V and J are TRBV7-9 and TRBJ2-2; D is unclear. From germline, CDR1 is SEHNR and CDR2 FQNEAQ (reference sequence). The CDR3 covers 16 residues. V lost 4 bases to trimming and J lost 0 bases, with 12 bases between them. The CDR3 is CASSSVGLSNTGELFF. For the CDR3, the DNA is TGTGCCAGCAGCTCCGTGGGCCTTTCGAACACCGGGGAGCTGTTTTTT.

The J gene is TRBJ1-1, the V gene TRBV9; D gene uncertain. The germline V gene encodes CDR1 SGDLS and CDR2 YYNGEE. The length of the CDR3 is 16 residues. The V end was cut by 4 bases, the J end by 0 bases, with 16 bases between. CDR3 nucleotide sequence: TGTGCCAGCAGCCTAGAACCGGGTTTAATGAACACTGAAGCTTTCTTT. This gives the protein CASSLEPGLMNTEAFF.

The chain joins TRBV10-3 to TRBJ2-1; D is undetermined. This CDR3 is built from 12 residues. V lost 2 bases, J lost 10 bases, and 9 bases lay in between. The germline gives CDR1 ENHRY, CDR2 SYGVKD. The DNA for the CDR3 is TGTGCCATCAGTGAGGGCCCCCTCGAGCAGTTCTTC. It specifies CAISEGPLEQFF.

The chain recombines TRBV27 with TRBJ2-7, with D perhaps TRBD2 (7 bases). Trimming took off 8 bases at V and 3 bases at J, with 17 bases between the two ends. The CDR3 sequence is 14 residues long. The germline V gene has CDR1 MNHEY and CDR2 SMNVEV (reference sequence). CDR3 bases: TGTGCCAGCCGGGGGGCGGGGCGGGGCTACGAGCAGTACTTC. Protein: CASRGAGRGYEQYF.